Shown below are 26 T cell receptor beta chains from a single sample sequenced in a study of OX40 agonist ivuxolimab in advanced cancers. Sequencing was performed with immunoSEQ multiplex PCR; in TCRdb, only in-frame clones are kept and a portion is missing. Here the sample spans around 130,000 clones, roughly 95% being singletons. Specimen: CD4+ or CD8+ T cells sorted from blood, collected in a trial of the OX40 agonist ivuxolimab. The receptors shown here come from an adult with an advanced solid tumor such as melanoma, head and neck, liver or kidney cancer.

The gene calls are TRBV7-6 and TRBJ2-3, with D hard to call. Germline V CDR1 and CDR2: SGHVS, FNYEAQ. The CDR3 extends over 13 amino acids. The V gene lost 4 bases and the J gene lost 7 bases, with 12 bases spanning the gap. The CDR3, as DNA: TGTGCCAGCAGCTACCGAGGACGCAATACGCAGTATTTT. It specifies CASSYRGRNTQYF.

In this sample, this clone turned up once. The V gene is TRBV5-6, the J gene TRBJ2-2, with 8 nucleotides matching TRBD2. CDR3 length equals 17 residues. Germline CDR1 and CDR2: SGHDT and YYEEEE. V lost 1 base and J lost 2; bases outside the gene matches: 7. CDR3 nucleotide sequence: TGTGCCAGCAGCTTGAAGAGGAGCGGGGGCAACACCGGGGAGCTGTTTTTT. Its translation: CASSLKRSGGNTGELFF.

The V gene is TRBV4-3, the J gene TRBJ2-2; no definite D call. The CDR3 is 15 amino acids. Trimming removed 0 bases from V and 7 bases from J, with 12 bases in between. Germline CDR1 and CDR2: LGHNA and YSLEER. The CDR3: CASSQDLRAGGELFF. The CDR3 nucleotides are TGCGCCAGCAGCCAAGATCTCCGAGCCGGCGGGGAGCTGTTTTTT.

This chain connects TRBV6-5 to TRBJ1-4; weak D call: TRBD1 (5 bases). There are 15 residues in the CDR3. CDR1 and CDR2 from the germline V gene are MNHEY and SVGAGI. V was shortened by 3 bases and J by 5 bases, with 13 bases between the two germline ends. In DNA form, the CDR3 reads TGTGCCAGCAGTTATTCCGGGACGGTAAATGAAAAACTGTTTTTT. It is translated as CASSYSGTVNEKLFF.

The chain uses TRBV4-1 and TRBJ2-1; 10 bases line up with TRBD2. V was clipped by 0 bases and J by 10 bases; unmatched bases: 15. This CDR3 is built from 18 residues. Looked up from germline, CDR1 is MGHRA and CDR2 is YSYEKL. The CDR3 DNA sequence: TGCGCCAGCAGCCAAGAGCAGAGCCTAGCGGGAGATACGGGGGAGCAGTTCTTC. As protein: CASSQEQSLAGDTGEQFF.

There are a few counts of this clone. For the CDR3, the DNA is TGTGCCAGCAGCCCACACCGGGCGCAGTATTTT. Protein product: CASSPHRAQYF. The V call is TRBV7-3, the J call TRBJ2-3; D is unresolved. With 5 bases removed from V and 10 bases from J, the gap between germline ends came to 10 bases. Germline lookup yields CDR1 SGHTA and CDR2 FQGTGA. This CDR3 is built from 11 residues.

This rearrangement joins TRBV6-5 to TRBJ1-4; 7 bases line up with TRBD1. V lost 10 bases to trimming and J lost 5 bases; unmatched junction nucleotides: 10. This CDR3 contains 14 residues. Germline values: CDR1 MNHEY, CDR2 SVGAGI. DNA of the CDR3: TGTGCCACCTCCGAAACAGGGGAGAATGAAAAACTGTTTTTT. It is translated as CATSETGENEKLFF.

The chain uses TRBV15 and TRBJ2-7; 7 nucleotides line up with TRBD1. Germline V gene lookup returns CDR1 LNHNV and CDR2 YYDKDF (reference sequence). V shed 7 bases and J 4 bases; nucleotides not matched to a gene: 13. The CDR3 has 15 residues. The CDR3 bases are TGTGCCACCACCGATACCGACAGGGTAGAGTACGAGCAGTACTTC. Its protein is CATTDTDRVEYEQYF.

The CDR3 DNA is TGTGCCAGCAGCTTAAAACCGGACACTGAAGCTTTCTTT. It yields the protein CASSLKPDTEAFF. V is TRBV5-5 and J is TRBJ1-1; no definite D call. Between the trimmed V and J ends, which lost 2 bases and 3 bases, there was a span of 8 bases. This CDR3 is 13 amino acids long. Per the germline V gene, CDR1 is SGHKS and CDR2 is YYEKEE (reference sequence). Full variable domain (remainder filled in from reference TRBV5-5 and TRBJ1-1): DAGVTQSPTHLIKTRGQQVTLRCSPISGHKSVSWYQQVLGQGPQFIFQYYEKEERGRGNFPDRFSARQFPNYSSELNVNALLLGDSALYLCASSLKPDTEAFFGQGTRLTVV.

This clone was seen only once. The V gene is TRBV7-2, the J gene TRBJ1-4, with D uncertain. This CDR3 contains 14 residues. CDR1 and CDR2 (germline): SGHTA, FQGNSA. Trimming took off 5 bases at V and 0 bases at J, with 7 bases between the two ends. CDR3 protein: CASSLNPTNEKLFF. In DNA form, the CDR3 reads TGTGCCAGCAGCCTTAATCCAACTAATGAAAAACTGTTTTTT.

The sample holds one count of this clone. The chain recombines TRBV5-1 with TRBJ2-7, with no clear D. Germline V gives CDR1 SGHRS, CDR2 YFSETQ. This CDR3 region has 13 residues. V lost 1 base to trimming and J lost 4 bases, with 9 bases between them. CDR3 region: CASSLRAEYEQYF. In DNA, the CDR3 is TGCGCCAGCAGCTTGAGGGCAGAGTACGAGCAGTACTTC.

The V gene is TRBV5-6, the J gene TRBJ2-5, with D possibly matching TRBD2 (10 bases). Germline V gene lookup returns CDR1 SGHDT and CDR2 YYEEEE. V dropped 1 base and J dropped 5 bases, with 15 bases sitting between them. The CDR3 runs 15 residues. DNA of the CDR3: TGTGCCAGCAGCTTGACTAGCGGGACAGGGGAGACCCAGTACTTC. This codes for CASSLTSGTGETQYF.

Here the CDR3 DNA reads TGTGCCAGCAGCACAGGGAGCACAGATACGCAGTATTTT. Protein: CASSTGSTDTQYF. V is TRBV6-6 and J is TRBJ2-3; a possible D gene is TRBD1 (6 bases). The germline V gene encodes CDR1 MNHNY and CDR2 SVGAGI (reference sequence). V was clipped by 6 bases and J by 0 bases, with 7 bases between them. The CDR3 is made up of 13 amino acids.

This chain's CDR3 is CASSATGTSGGAGDTQYF. The CDR3 nucleotides are TGTGCCAGCAGCGCCACCGGGACTAGCGGGGGGGCTGGGGATACGCAGTATTTT. The rearrangement links TRBV9 to TRBJ2-3; 16 bases are shared with TRBD2. In germline, CDR1 is SGDLS, CDR2 YYNGEE. This CDR3 is built from 18 residues. Trimming took 3 bases from V and 6 from J; bases not matched to a gene: 10.

This rearrangement joins TRBV6-5 to TRBJ1-5, with D maybe TRBD1 (5 bases). Deletions cut 2 bases from V and 2 bases from J, with 10 bases between. Germline V gene lookup returns CDR1 MNHEY and CDR2 SVGAGI. CDR3 size: 15 residues. DNA of the CDR3: TGTGCCAGCAGTTACGGGCCGGGGGGCAATCAGCCCCAGCATTTT. Protein sequence: CASSYGPGGNQPQHF.

This clone turned up a few times. The J gene is TRBJ1-5, the V gene TRBV30; D is undetermined. Germline assignment: CDR1 GTSNPN and CDR2 SVGIG (reference sequence). The CDR3 length is 13 residues. Trimming took off 5 bases at V and 6 bases at J, with 14 bases between the two ends. The CDR3 spells CAWATSTGQPQHF. CDR3 in DNA: TGTGCCTGGGCCACTAGCACGGGTCAGCCCCAGCATTTT. The full variable domain, in which reference TRBV30 and TRBJ1-5 provide the parts outside the CDR3, is SQTIHQWPATLVQPVGSPLSLECTVEGTSNPNLYWYRQAAGRGLQLLFYSVGIGQISSEVPQNLSASRPQDRQFILSSKKLLLSDSGFYLCAWATSTGQPQHFGDGTRLSIL.

The chain is built from TRBV6-6 and TRBJ2-2; D is unclear. Trimming took 6 bases from V and 2 from J, leaving 10 bases between them. This CDR3 has 14 amino acids. Germline V gene sequence: CDR1 MNHNY, CDR2 SVGAGI (reference sequence). In nucleotides, the CDR3 is TGTGCCAGCAGCAGAGACACTAACACCGGGGAGCTGTTTTTT. This sequence encodes CASSRDTNTGELFF.

DNA for the CDR3: TGCGCCAGCAGCTTGGCAGTAGGCACAGATACGCAGTATTTT. Residues: CASSLAVGTDTQYF. The rearrangement joins TRBV5-1 to TRBJ2-3, with D hard to call. The CDR3 loop spans 14 amino acids. V lost 0 bases and J 1 base, leaving 6 bases between the germline ends. CDR1 is SGHRS and CDR2 is YFSETQ in the germline V gene. Full variable domain (remainder filled in from reference TRBV5-1 and TRBJ2-3): KAGVTQTPRYLIKTRGQQVTLSCSPISGHRSVSWYQQTPGQGLQFLFEYFSETQRNKGNFPGRFSGRQFSNSRSEMNVSTLELGDSALYLCASSLAVGTDTQYFGPGTRLTVL.

The chain uses TRBV6-6 and TRBJ1-4; 7 bases agree with TRBD1. CDR1 MNHNY and CDR2 SVGAGI come from the germline V gene (reference sequence). CDR3 length equals 13 residues. V was pared by 8 bases and J by 4 bases, with 4 bases of the junction left unmatched. In DNA form, the CDR3 reads TGTGCCAGCGGGGGACAGATTAATGAAAAACTGTTTTTT. This encodes CASGGQINEKLFF.

This clone has more than one count but fewer than ten. CDR3 amino acids: CASSQVDIISYNEQFF. DNA of the CDR3: TGCGCCAGCAGCCAAGTTGACATTATCTCCTACAATGAGCAGTTCTTC. The rearrangement uses TRBV4-1 and TRBJ2-1, with D uncertain. The V gene's germline CDR1 is MGHRA and CDR2 YSYEKL. With 1 base removed from V and 0 bases from J, the gap between germline ends came to 10 bases. The CDR3 covers 16 residues.

The chain has TRBV29-1 and TRBJ2-1; 10 nucleotides match TRBD2. The length of the CDR3 is 12 residues. CDR1 and CDR2 from the germline V gene are SQVTM and ANQGSEA. The J segment lost 15 bases and the V segment lost 4 bases, leaving 9 bases of the junction unmatched. The CDR3 loop is CSVVLAGEDAFF. DNA for the CDR3: TGCAGCGTTGTGCTAGCGGGAGAAGATGCGTTCTTC.

This clone came up once. The gene calls are TRBV2 and TRBJ2-1; perhaps TRBD1 as D (6 bases). The CDR3 totals 15 residues. Germline CDR1 reads SNHLY; CDR2 reads FYNNEI. Trimming shortened V by 6 bases and J by 0 bases, and 12 bases separated the two germline ends. The CDR3 region is CASRRQDSSYNEQFF. DNA for the CDR3: TGTGCCAGCAGACGACAGGACTCCTCCTACAATGAGCAGTTCTTC.

The chain uses TRBV9 and TRBJ2-7, with 8 bases that match TRBD1. The CDR3 runs to 14 residues. V lost 3 bases and J lost 3; bases outside the gene matches: 5. Germline V CDR1 and CDR2: SGDLS, YYNGEE. This CDR3 reads CASSGGQGNYEQYF. The CDR3 DNA reads as TGTGCCAGCAGCGGAGGACAGGGCAACTACGAGCAGTACTTC. Variable domain in full (rest from reference TRBV9 and TRBJ2-7): DSGVTQTPKHLITATGQRVTLRCSPRSGDLSVYWYQQSLDQGLQFLIQYYNGEERAKGNILERFSAQQFPDLHSELNLSSLELGDSALYFCASSGGQGNYEQYFGPGTRLTVT.

The rearrangement links TRBV6-1 to TRBJ2-7; 8 nucleotides line up with TRBD2. The CDR3 is made up of 15 amino acids. The V segment lost 3 bases and the J segment 2 bases; nucleotides outside the gene matches: 6. The germline V gene encodes CDR1 MNHNS and CDR2 SASEGT. CDR3 in amino acids: CASSDQSGGTYEQYF. In DNA form, the CDR3 reads TGTGCCAGCAGTGATCAGAGCGGGGGTACCTACGAGCAGTACTTC.

This chain connects TRBV28 to TRBJ2-1; TRBD2 aligns across 12 bases. Germline lookup yields CDR1 MDHEN and CDR2 SYDVKM. V trimming: 10 bases; J trimming: 6 bases; junction bases outside the gene matches: 7. The CDR3 extends over 14 amino acids. The CDR3 DNA reads TGTGCCATCGGGTCTAGCGGGGGGGCCAATGAGCAGTTCTTC. It encodes CAIGSSGGANEQFF.

This chain joins TRBV19 and TRBJ2-5; the D gene is possibly TRBD1 (6 bases). Trimming stripped 3 bases from V and 1 base from J, with 12 bases between. Germline lookup yields CDR1 LNHDA and CDR2 SQIVND (reference sequence). CDR3 length equals 15 residues. CDR3 DNA sequence: TGTGCCAGTAGTATTTATCAGGGGACCCAAGAGACCCAGTACTTC. It specifies CASSIYQGTQETQYF. The variable domain in full, completed from reference TRBV19 and TRBJ2-5, reads DGGITQSPKYLFRKEGQNVTLSCEQNLNHDAMYWYRQDPGQGLRLIYYSQIVNDFQKGDIAEGYSVSREKKESFPLTVTSAQKNPTAFYLCASSIYQGTQETQYFGPGTRLLVL.